The T cell receptor beta chain described here comes from a study of cytomegalovirus exposure and HLA in healthy donors. The method was immunoSEQ multiplex PCR; TCRdb's version includes in-frame clones alone and lacks a portion of them. The data contain over 85,000 clones, approximately 90% of them singletons. On this clone: The sample contains more than one DNA sequence encoding this CDR3.

Germline CDR1 and CDR2: SGHRS and YFSETQ. Trimming pared 0 bases from V and 4 bases from J, leaving 5 bases between. The CDR3 runs 13 residues. The source material was PBMCs. The source is a woman aged 18-29 years in good health and CMV-seronegative. This chain uses TRBV5-1 with TRBJ1-5, with D uncertain. CDR3: CASSLDSNQPQHF. The CDR3 nucleotides are TGCGCCAGCAGCTTGGACAGTAATCAGCCCCAGCATTTT.